Listed here are 5 T cell receptor beta chains from one sample, sequenced in a study of spatial heterogeneity in lung cancer. Whole-study results and caveats: Tumoral mutation counts were tracked by counts of expanded intratumoral alpha and beta TCRs.

Their target antigens are unknown. Using its own MiXCR run on the 5' RACE reads, TCRdb lists one record per CDR3 protein. This table holds 15,000 to 20,000 distinct CDR3 sequences, around 6.5% found once. Time point in this sample: sample taken at primary tumor resection. The sample in question was lung tumor tissue, obtained at surgery. The source of these receptors is a female donor with early-stage non-small cell lung cancer.

This clonotype came up many times. The chain links TRBV4-3 to TRBJ2-4, with 12 nucleotides matching TRBD2. This CDR3 has 15 residues. Germline V gene lookup returns CDR1 LGHNA and CDR2 YSLEER. After removal of 6 bases from V and 7 bases from J, the junction contained 7 bases not matched to a gene. CDR3 sequence: CASSMASGRANIQYF. As DNA, the CDR3 is TGCGCCAGCAGTATGGCTAGCGGGAGGGCGAACATTCAGTACTTC.

Within the sample, this clonotype is medium-sized. This chain connects TRBV6-2 or TRBV6-3 to TRBJ2-7; D ambiguous. Germline lookup yields CDR1 MNHEY and CDR2 SVGEGT. This CDR3 is 11 amino acids long. V lost 4 bases and J lost 4, with 5 bases in between. The CDR3 protein is CASSFNYEQYF. The CDR3 nucleotides are TGTGCCAGCAGTTTCAATTACGAGCAGTACTTC.

At least ten counts were recorded for this clonotype. The chain has TRBV6-2 or TRBV6-3 and TRBJ2-1, with D possibly being TRBD2 (6 bases). The CDR3 covers 15 residues. Germline V gene lookup returns CDR1 MNHEY and CDR2 SVGEGT. Trimming took 6 bases from V and 4 from J, leaving 16 bases between them. The CDR3 is CASSRTPGGYNEQFF. The CDR3 DNA is TGTGCCAGCAGCCGGACCCCAGGAGGGTACAATGAGCAGTTCTTC.

This clonotype has only a few counts. The chain uses TRBV3-1 and TRBJ1-5; D unclear. This CDR3 region has 15 residues. Germline V CDR1 and CDR2: LGHDT, YNNKEL (reference sequence). Between the trimmed V and J ends, which lost 1 base and 0 bases, there was a span of 7 bases. The CDR3 is CASSQGWNSNQPQHF. The DNA of the CDR3 is TGTGCCAGCAGCCAAGGCTGGAATAGCAATCAGCCCCAGCATTTT.

This clonotype was counted many times. The rearrangement joins TRBV6-2 or TRBV6-3 to TRBJ1-2; tentative D call: TRBD1 (5 bases). V gave up 5 bases and J gave up 2 bases, with 15 bases separating them. Germline CDR1 is MNHEY and CDR2 is SVGEGT. This CDR3 is 15 amino acids long. This CDR3 reads CASSSPRDVNYGYTF. The CDR3 region has the DNA TGTGCCAGCAGTAGTCCCCGGGACGTGAACTATGGCTACACCTTC.